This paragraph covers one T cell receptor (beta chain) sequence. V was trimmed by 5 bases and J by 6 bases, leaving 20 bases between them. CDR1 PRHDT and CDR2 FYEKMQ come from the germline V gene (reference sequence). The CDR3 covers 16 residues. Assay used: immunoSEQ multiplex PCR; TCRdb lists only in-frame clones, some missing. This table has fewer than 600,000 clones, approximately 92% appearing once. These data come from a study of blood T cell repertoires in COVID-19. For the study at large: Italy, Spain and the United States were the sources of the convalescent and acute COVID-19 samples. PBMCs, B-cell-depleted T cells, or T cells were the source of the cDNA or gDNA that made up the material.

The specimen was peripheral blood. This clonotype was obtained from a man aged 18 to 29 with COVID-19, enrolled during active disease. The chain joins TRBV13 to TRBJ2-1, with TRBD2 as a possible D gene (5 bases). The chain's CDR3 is CASSPSSRREFNEQFF. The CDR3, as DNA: TGTGCCAGCAGCCCTTCTAGCCGAAGGGAGTTCAATGAGCAGTTCTTC.